The clone carrying this TCR beta chain was seen a handful of times. Germline values: CDR1 SEHNR, CDR2 FQNEAQ (reference sequence). CDR3 length: 14 amino acids. Deletions cut 2 bases from V and 1 base from J, with 9 bases between. This sample is part of a study of read filtering for tumor transcriptome and immune sequencing. Molecular barcoded adaptors covering alpha/delta and beta/gamma chains were used on approximately 440 ng RNA. TCRdb reanalysed the reads using MiXCR and keeps one entry per CDR3 protein. The sample includes 20,000 to 30,000 distinct CDR3 sequences, roughly 22% of them seen just once.

This TCR came from a donor over 35 with multiple myeloma. Sequencing used a population of CD138-negative cells sorted from bone marrow. J is TRBJ2-7 and V is TRBV7-9; D call uncertain. The DNA for the CDR3 is TGTGCCAGCAGCTTACCCGACGGTTCCTACGAGCAGTACTTC. This codes for CASSLPDGSYEQYF.